This is a list of T cell receptor beta chains from one sample in a study of T cell responses to AZD1222 COVID-19 vaccine. Produced via immunoSEQ multiplex PCR; TCRdb's table is partial and in-frame only. The sample holds 90,000 to 100,000 clones; 88% are singletons and the top ten take around 3%. The material was peripheral blood, obtained on day 0 of AZD1222 vaccination. The receptor source for this set is an adult in good health. Both conserved end residues are part of each CDR3. Each record gives: V gene, J gene, CDR3 protein.

V gene: TRBV29-1
J gene: TRBJ1-1
CDR3 protein: CSVTGTRNTEAFF

V gene: TRBV6-1
J gene: TRBJ1-3
CDR3 protein: CASSELGGNTIYF

V gene: TRBV4-1
J gene: TRBJ2-7
CDR3 protein: CASSLERGGVYEQYF

V gene: TRBV28
J gene: TRBJ1-5
CDR3 protein: CASSPGQGRGQPQHF

V gene: TRBV30
J gene: TRBJ1-5
CDR3 protein: CAWSVLGSNQPQHF

V gene: TRBV12-3/TRBV12-4
J gene: TRBJ2-1
CDR3 protein: CASSTDGAGEQFF

V gene: TRBV28
J gene: TRBJ2-3
CDR3 protein: CASREGTGLRTDTQYF

V gene: TRBV6-5
J gene: TRBJ2-3
CDR3 protein: CASRTAGATDTQYF

V gene: TRBV24-1
J gene: TRBJ1-1
CDR3 protein: CATRMQPGQGKEMNTEAFF

V gene: TRBV18
J gene: TRBJ1-2
CDR3 protein: CASSPPGSYYGYTF

V gene: TRBV12-3/TRBV12-4
J gene: TRBJ2-2
CDR3 protein: CASLLGGGELFF

V gene: TRBV30
J gene: TRBJ1-6
CDR3 protein: CAWSGDSEGSPLHF

V gene: TRBV19
J gene: TRBJ1-2
CDR3 protein: CASSRTNYGYTF

V gene: TRBV19
J gene: TRBJ1-2
CDR3 protein: CASRDPGTGYTF

V gene: TRBV2
J gene: TRBJ2-7
CDR3 protein: CASQIGLAIGEQYF

V gene: TRBV11-1
J gene: TRBJ2-6
CDR3 protein: CASSPPPGANVLTF

V gene: TRBV7-9
J gene: TRBJ2-5
CDR3 protein: CASSPGTGYEETQYF

V gene: TRBV28
J gene: TRBJ1-2
CDR3 protein: CASSSWGANYGYTF

V gene: TRBV7-6
J gene: TRBJ1-3
CDR3 protein: CASSRTPAGQFSGNTIYF

V gene: TRBV5-1
J gene: TRBJ2-1
CDR3 protein: CASSPGTAYNEQFF

V gene: TRBV5-4
J gene: TRBJ1-6
CDR3 protein: CASSSAGQVNSPLHF

V gene: TRBV10-3
J gene: TRBJ1-2
CDR3 protein: CAIKNLSDGYTF